The 14 T cell receptor beta chains below all came from one sample that was sequenced in a study of CXCR3-negative and CXCR3-positive naive CD8 T cells. Carrying UMI labels, the TRB cDNA libraries were prepared through 5' RACE. From the 5' RACE reads, TCRdb lists one entry per CDR3 protein and no DNA. In all, the sample yields 130,000 or so distinct CDR3 sequences. The source material was naive CXCR3- CD8+ T cells from blood. Described subset: CD45RO-CCR7+CD27+CD95- naive CD8+ T cells lacking CXCR3 (TNR3-). The receptors were gathered from a human donor in good health. Some clones in this sample may be carry-over from other donors' samples.

This rearrangement joins TRBV7-8 to TRBJ2-1; TCRdb names TRBD1, which stays unverified in the absence of DNA. Germline V lookup: CDR1 SGHVS, CDR2 FQNEAQ. CDR3 size: 14 residues. CDR3 residues: CASSLARGGHEQFF.

The rearrangement links TRBV11-3 to TRBJ2-1. Germline V gene lookup returns CDR1 SGHNT and CDR2 YENEEA. This CDR3 region has 16 residues. The CDR3 spells CASSLDYSQSYNEQFF.

The V gene is TRBV28, the J gene TRBJ1-3. CDR3 length equals 15 residues. The germline gives CDR1 MDHEN, CDR2 SYDVKM. CDR3 amino acids: CASSFSIDTGNTIYF.

The CDR3 here is CASSTGGLLNEQFF. V is TRBV6-5 and J is TRBJ2-1; as DNA is missing, the TRBD2 call by TCRdb cannot be tested. The V gene's germline CDR1 is MNHEY and CDR2 SVGAGI. This CDR3 contains 14 residues.

The chain links TRBV12-3 or TRBV12-4 to TRBJ2-5. The CDR3 totals 13 residues. CDR3 loop: CASGTGFQETQYF.

The rearrangement links TRBV4-3 to TRBJ2-1; absent DNA, TCRdb's TRBD2 call cannot be checked. Germline V gene data show CDR1 as LGHNA and CDR2 as YSLEER. The CDR3 has 13 amino acids. CDR3 amino acids: CASSQGRMNEQFF.

This chain connects TRBV5-1 to TRBJ2-7; the D call of TRBD1 rests on TCRdb alone, since no DNA is present to check it. The CDR3 spans 15 residues. From germline, CDR1 is SGHRS and CDR2 YFSETQ. The CDR3 loop is CASSWTGGSSYEQYF.

This chain links TRBV7-9 with TRBJ2-7; TCRdb reports TRBD1, a call that lacks DNA to check it against. Germline V gene lookup returns CDR1 SEHNR and CDR2 FQNEAQ (reference sequence). The CDR3 spans 16 residues. CDR3 amino acids: CASSIRGAGFSYEQYF.

The J gene is TRBJ2-7, the V gene TRBV5-1; TCRdb picks TRBD1, but there is no DNA to check that call. The length of the CDR3 is 16 residues. Germline-derived CDR1 and CDR2 are SGHRS and YFSETQ. The CDR3 region is CASSPNIQGVVNEQYF. Looking up the rest from reference TRBV5-1 and TRBJ2-7 gives the full variable domain: KAGVTQTPRYLIKTRGQQVTLSCSPISGHRSVSWYQQTPGQGLQFLFEYFSETQRNKGNFPGRFSGRQFSNSRSEMNVSTLELGDSALYLCASSPNIQGVVNEQYFGPGTRLTVT.

This chain connects TRBV7-9 to TRBJ2-7; TCRdb's D gene call, TRBD1, goes unchecked for lack of DNA. Germline loops: CDR1 SEHNR, CDR2 FQNEAQ (reference sequence). CDR3 size: 16 residues. The chain's CDR3 is CASSLDVGPPGYEQYF.

The chain is built from TRBV11-2 and TRBJ2-2; TCRdb picks TRBD2, but there is no DNA to check that call. The CDR3 totals 17 residues. Germline CDR1 and CDR2: SGHAT and FQNNGV. The CDR3 sequence is CASTQIRDVENTGELFF.

The gene calls are TRBV6-5 and TRBJ2-6; without DNA, the TCRdb call of TRBD2 cannot be checked. Germline loops: CDR1 MNHEY, CDR2 SVGAGI. The CDR3 covers 13 residues. CDR3: CATSSGGANERFF.

The rearrangement joins TRBV7-9 to TRBJ2-7. The CDR3 consists of 11 residues. The germline CDR1 and CDR2 sequences are SEHNR and FQNEAQ (reference sequence). CDR3 residues: CASSPRDEQYF.

The chain carries TRBV3-1 and TRBJ2-3; as DNA is missing, the TRBD1 call by TCRdb cannot be tested. Germline lookup yields CDR1 LGHDT and CDR2 YNNKEL (reference sequence). The CDR3 runs to 13 residues. The CDR3 reads CASSLPQLDTQYF.